These T cell receptor beta chains were read from a single sample in a study of cytomegalovirus exposure and HLA in healthy donors. Here immunoSEQ multiplex PCR was the method, and the copy in TCRdb shows in-frame clones only, minus some. The sample has around 32,000 clones, 40% to 45% seen once; the top ten hold just under 2%. The sequencing sample was made of PBMCs. The receptors were gathered from a woman aged 45-60 years in good health and CMV-seronegative. The CDR3 runs from the conserved cysteine through the conserved F or W. D genes are given only for firm matches. Clone size appears in some rows only: once, few, many, or a class for an expanded clone.

V gene,D gene,J gene,clone size,CDR3 protein,CDR3 DNA
TRBV28,TRBD1,TRBJ1-2,-,CASSLIAPPGTAYGYTF,TGTGCCAGCAGTCTAATTGCTCCCCCAGGGACAGCCTATGGCTACACCTTC
TRBV29-1,TRBD2,TRBJ2-3,-,CSVYGTRTDTQYF,TGCAGCGTTTACGGGACTAGAACAGATACGCAGTATTTT
TRBV27,-,TRBJ2-5,-,CASSLGTAPETQYF,TGTGCCAGCAGCCTCGGGACTGCCCCGGAGACCCAGTACTTC
TRBV5-4,TRBD1,TRBJ2-5,once,CASSADRDSLRETQYF,TGTGCCAGCAGCGCGGACAGGGATAGCCTTCGAGAGACCCAGTACTTC
TRBV10-3,TRBD1,TRBJ1-6,-,CAISGTGENSPLHF,TGTGCCATCAGTGGGACAGGGGAAAATTCACCCCTCCACTTT
TRBV19,-,TRBJ2-1,-,CASKGGRPSGISYNEQFF,TGTGCCAGTAAAGGGGGAAGGCCGAGCGGGATTTCCTACAATGAGCAGTTCTTC
TRBV2,TRBD1,TRBJ1-5,-,CASSGTGGGNQPQHF,TGTGCCAGCAGTGGGACAGGGGGCGGCAATCAGCCCCAGCATTTT
TRBV27,TRBD1,TRBJ2-7,few,CASSQQGPGGSEQYF,TGTGCCAGCAGTCAGCAAGGGCCAGGGGGCTCCGAGCAGTACTTC
TRBV18,-,TRBJ2-1,few,CASSPPASVYYNEQFF,TGTGCCAGCTCACCACCGGCTAGCGTCTACTACAATGAGCAGTTCTTC
TRBV5-4,TRBD1,TRBJ1-2,-,CASSSQGDRTLGYTF,TGTGCCAGCAGCTCCCAAGGGGACAGGACCCTTGGCTACACCTTC
TRBV28,TRBD1,TRBJ2-7,-,CASSRGTGPLTYEQYF,TGTGCCAGCAGCCGCGGGACAGGTCCTCTTACCTACGAGCAGTACTTC
TRBV5-4,-,TRBJ1-2,few,CASSLDGSYGYTF,TGTGCCAGCAGCTTGGATGGCAGCTATGGCTACACCTTC
TRBV6-5,-,TRBJ1-2,medium-sized,CASSLYYGYTF,TGTGCCAGCAGTCTTTACTATGGCTACACCTTC
TRBV2,-,TRBJ2-2,-,CASSVSRTGELFF,TGTGCCAGCAGTGTGAGCCGCACCGGGGAGCTGTTTTTT
TRBV18,TRBD1,TRBJ1-5,-,CASSPPGQNSNQPQHF,TGTGCCAGCTCACCCCCGGGACAGAATAGCAATCAGCCCCAGCATTTT
TRBV27,TRBD2,TRBJ2-1,few,CASSPAGRRGNNEQFF,TGTGCCAGCAGTCCAGCGGGGCGGAGGGGAAACAATGAGCAGTTCTTC
TRBV2,TRBD1,TRBJ2-6,-,CASSSGTGESGANVLTF,TGTGCCAGCAGCTCCGGGACAGGGGAGTCCGGGGCCAACGTCCTGACTTTC
TRBV9,TRBD1,TRBJ2-7,-,CASSVLHEGEQGSPLSYEQYF,TGTGCCAGCAGCGTTCTTCATGAGGGGGAACAGGGGTCTCCCCTTTCCTACGAGCAGTACTTC
TRBV5-1,-,TRBJ2-1,-,CASSEGSNEQFF,TGCGCCAGCAGCGAGGGTAGCAATGAGCAGTTCTTC
TRBV6-4,-,TRBJ2-1,-,CASSTEGSTNEQFF,TGTGCCAGTTCAACGGAAGGGAGTACCAATGAGCAGTTCTTC
TRBV5-1,TRBD1,TRBJ2-7,few,CASSPGTGGRSEQYF,TGCGCCAGCAGCCCGGGGACAGGGGGCCGGAGCGAGCAGTACTTC
TRBV9,TRBD1,TRBJ1-3,-,CASSVGTGISGNTIYF,TGTGCCAGCAGCGTAGGGACAGGGATCTCTGGAAACACCATATATTTT
TRBV19,-,TRBJ1-2,-,CASSISVRDRVYGYTF,-
TRBV5-1,-,TRBJ2-7,-,CASSLGGSLHEQYF,TGCGCCAGCAGCTTGGGGGGCTCCCTCCACGAGCAGTACTTC
TRBV10-3,-,TRBJ2-7,-,CAISESGGTYEQYF,TGTGCCATCAGTGAGTCTGGGGGGACCTACGAGCAGTACTTC
TRBV10-2,-,TRBJ1-3,-,CASMDSVGNTIYF,TGCGCCAGCATGGACAGCGTGGGAAACACCATATATTTT
TRBV10-3,-,TRBJ2-3,-,CAIKDSRDTDTQYF,TGTGCCATCAAGGACAGCAGGGACACAGATACGCAGTATTTT
TRBV4-2,TRBD1,TRBJ2-1,-,CASSQEGTGGGFGQFF,TGTGCCAGCAGCCAAGAGGGGACAGGGGGCGGCTTTGGGCAGTTCTTC
TRBV5-8,TRBD2,TRBJ2-5,-,CASSLGLAGSQETQYF,TGTGCCAGCAGCCTAGGACTAGCGGGATCACAAGAGACCCAGTACTTC
TRBV5-6,TRBD1,TRBJ2-1,-,CASSPLGNRGFYNEQFF,TGTGCCAGCAGCCCCCTGGGCAACAGGGGATTTTACAATGAGCAGTTCTTC
TRBV14,-,TRBJ1-2,-,CASSQVRGRWYGYTF,TGTGCCAGCAGCCAAGTCAGGGGCCGCTGGTATGGCTACACCTTC